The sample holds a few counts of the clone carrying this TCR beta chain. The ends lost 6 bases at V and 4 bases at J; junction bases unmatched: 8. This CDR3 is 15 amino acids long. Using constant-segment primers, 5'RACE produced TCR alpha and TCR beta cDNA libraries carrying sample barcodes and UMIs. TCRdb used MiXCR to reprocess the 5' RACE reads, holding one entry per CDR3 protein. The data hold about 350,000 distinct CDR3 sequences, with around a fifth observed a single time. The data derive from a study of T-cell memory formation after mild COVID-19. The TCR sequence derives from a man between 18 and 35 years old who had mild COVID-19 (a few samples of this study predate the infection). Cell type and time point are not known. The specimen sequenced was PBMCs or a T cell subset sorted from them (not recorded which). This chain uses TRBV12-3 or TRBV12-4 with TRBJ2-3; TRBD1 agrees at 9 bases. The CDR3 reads CASRTGTGQADTQYF. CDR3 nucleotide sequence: TGTGCCAGCAGGACCGGGACAGGGCAGGCAGATACGCAGTATTTT.